This T cell receptor beta chain came from a study of OX40 agonist ivuxolimab in advanced cancers. Study background: Patients were 82.7% male with ages roughly 20 to 85, mean about 60.

Concerning this clone itself: As yet, its antigen is unknown.

General observations from the study: CD8+ T cells averaged more expanded clones than CD4+.

Generated by immunoSEQ multiplex PCR, the TCRdb table keeps only in-frame clones and is missing some. The table includes tens of thousands of clones, about 79% detected once. Germline CDR1 is MNHEY and CDR2 is SVGAGI. The junction had 3 bases not matched to a gene; V was cut back by 2 bases and J by 4 bases. The CDR3 covers 14 residues. This sample comprised CD4+ or CD8+ T cells sorted from blood, obtained in a trial of the OX40 agonist ivuxolimab. The receptor was isolated from an adult with an advanced solid tumor such as melanoma, head and neck, liver or kidney cancer. V is TRBV6-5 and J is TRBJ1-2; TRBD1 aligns across 8 bases. CDR3 sequence: CASSYTTGVYGYTF. The CDR3 region has the DNA TGTGCCAGCAGTTACACGACAGGGGTCTATGGCTACACCTTC.